This TCR beta chain was captured by sequencing in a study of T-cell memory formation after mild COVID-19. As for the study in general: The two donors had largely donor-specific TCR clusters.

The CDR3 spans 13 residues. Germline CDR1 is SGHNT and CDR2 is YYREEE (reference sequence). Trimming took 6 bases from V and 4 from J, leaving 8 bases between them. This clonotype has only a few counts. Antigen: not known. Study results and limitations: Clones that shrank (day 15 to 85) were balanced CD4/CD8, whereas later expanders leaned CD4+. Some clones that responded turned up in pre-infection memory, which suggests that cross-reactive memory joined in.

The authors produced TCR alpha and TCR beta cDNA libraries with sample barcodes and UMIs by 5'RACE using constant-segment primers. TCRdb redid the calling of the 5' RACE reads with MiXCR, one entry per CDR3 protein. The sample holds a few hundred thousand distinct CDR3 sequences, 16% seen once. The chain employs TRBV5-4 and TRBJ2-6, with D unresolved. This clonotype originated in a man between 18 and 29 years old who had mild COVID-19 (a few samples of this study predate the infection). Cell type and time point are not known. Source material: PBMCs or a T cell subset sorted from them (not recorded which). The CDR3 bases are TGTGCCAGCAAGGGCTCCGGGGCCAACGTCCTGACTTTC. It translates to CASKGSGANVLTF. Drawing the rest from reference TRBV5-4 and TRBJ2-6, the complete variable domain is ETGVTQSPTHLIKTRGQQVTLRCSSQSGHNTVSWYQQALGQGPQFIFQYYREEENGRGNFPPRFSGLQFPNYSSELNVNALELDDSALYLCASKGSGANVLTFGAGSRLTVL.